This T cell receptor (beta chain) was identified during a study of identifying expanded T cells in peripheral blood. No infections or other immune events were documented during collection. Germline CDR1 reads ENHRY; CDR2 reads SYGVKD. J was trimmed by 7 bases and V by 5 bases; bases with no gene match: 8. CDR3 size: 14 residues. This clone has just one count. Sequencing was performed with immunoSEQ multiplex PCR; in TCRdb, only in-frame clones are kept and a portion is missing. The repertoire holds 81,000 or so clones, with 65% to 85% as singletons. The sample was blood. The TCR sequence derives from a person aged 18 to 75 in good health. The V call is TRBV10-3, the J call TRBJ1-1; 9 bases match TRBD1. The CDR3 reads CAISPTTGGFEAFF. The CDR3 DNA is TGTGCCATCAGTCCAACGACAGGGGGGTTTGAAGCTTTCTTT.